This TCR beta chain was recorded in a study of T-cell reconstitution after alpha-beta-depleted transplantation in children. Overall study results and limits: Some patients' high day-60 TCRbeta diversity was traced to surviving recipient T cells and thymic progenitors. About two months after transplant, alpha-beta T cells reportedly came from several hundred expanded graft clones. T-cell numbers and diversity, one year after transplant, stemmed largely from T cells that were newly produced.

Unique molecular identifiers were used in preparing the TCRbeta library. TCRdb analysed the PCR reads with MiXCR anew, one entry per CDR3 protein. The data contain a few hundred thousand distinct CDR3 sequences, around 27% of them singletons. As to this clonotype: Antigen unknown.

This TCR came from a boy in the first two years of life with Wiskott-Aldrich syndrome, due to receive a stem cell transplant. The sample consisted of PBMCs, taken before TCRalphabeta/CD19-depleted stem cell transplant.

The CDR3 here is CASGDGDGGEAFF. The CDR3 DNA reads as TGTGCCAGCGGTGACGGGGACGGCGGTGAAGCTTTCTTT. J is TRBJ1-1 and V is TRBV7-7, with D maybe TRBD1 (5 bases). From germline, CDR1 is SSHAT and CDR2 FNYEAQ (reference sequence). The CDR3 is 13 residues long. The V end was cut by 8 bases, the J end by 7 bases, with 17 bases between.